Presented here are 4 T cell receptor beta chains from one specimen sequenced in a study of a mutant IDH1 vaccine in newly diagnosed glioma. Time point denoted: week 23, last vaccination. Vaccination comprised doses that each held 300 ug of mutant IDH1 20-mer peptide, plus topical imiquimod. Their recognized antigens are unknown. Sequencing was performed with immunoSEQ multiplex PCR; in TCRdb, only in-frame clones are kept and a portion is missing. The top ten hold 2% to 2.5% of the sample, which has about 81,000 clones, approximately 85% seen once. The specimen was PBMCs, collected from a glioma patient whose treatment included an IDH1 peptide vaccine. Every receptor here comes from a man aged 30-40 years with glioma. Some clones in this sample may be carry-over from other donors' samples.

This clone was recorded once. The gene calls are TRBV9 and TRBJ1-5; D is possibly TRBD1 (5 bases). Germline CDR1 reads SGDLS; CDR2 reads YYNGEE. V lost 4 bases and J 7 bases, leaving 15 bases between the germline ends. The CDR3 has 14 residues. CDR3: CASSPDSFFQPQHF. DNA for the CDR3: TGTGCCAGCAGCCCCGACAGTTTTTTCCAGCCCCAGCATTTT.

The rearrangement links TRBV5-1 to TRBJ2-2, with D maybe TRBD1 (6 bases). Germline loops: CDR1 SGHRS, CDR2 YFSETQ. Trimming took off 4 bases at V and 0 bases at J, with 16 bases between the two ends. The CDR3 length is 17 residues. CDR3 coding DNA: TGCGCCAGCAGCAACCCGGACAGATTCTCGAACACCGGGGAGCTGTTTTTT. Translated: CASSNPDRFSNTGELFF.

This chain joins TRBV18 and TRBJ1-1; 7 nucleotides match TRBD1. The junction had 13 bases not matched to a gene; V was cut back by 3 bases and J by 3 bases. Germline V gene data show CDR1 as KGHSH and CDR2 as LQKENI. The CDR3 is 17 amino acids. CDR3 residues: CASSPLTGWELDTEAFF. The DNA of the CDR3 is TGTGCCAGCTCACCCTTGACAGGGTGGGAGTTGGACACTGAAGCTTTCTTT.

This sequence joins TRBV5-1 and TRBJ1-1; no clear D gene. V lost 7 bases, J lost 1 base, and 11 bases lay in between. Germline V gene lookup returns CDR1 SGHRS and CDR2 YFSETQ. This CDR3 has 13 amino acids. The CDR3 protein is CASRVRQNTEAFF. CDR3 DNA: TGCGCCAGCCGGGTACGGCAGAACACTGAAGCTTTCTTT.